What follows is one T cell receptor beta chain and its context. This specimen belongs to a study of cytomegalovirus exposure and HLA in healthy donors. PCR primers comprised 60 Vbeta and 13 Jbeta primers. Clones were sequenced by immunoSEQ multiplex PCR, and TCRdb holds only the in-frame ones, with some missing. The table includes 160,000 or so clones, more than 80% detected once. The material sequenced was PBMCs. The clonotype comes from a woman aged 30 to 39 in good health and CMV-seropositive.

DNA of the CDR3: TGCGCCAGCAGCCAGGGGGGGGCCTACGAGCAGTACTTC. It encodes CASSQGGAYEQYF. The rearrangement links TRBV4-1 to TRBJ2-7, with TRBD2 identical over 7 bases. The V segment lost 3 bases and the J segment 2 bases; nucleotides outside the gene matches: 1. This CDR3 region has 13 residues. The germline V gene encodes CDR1 MGHRA and CDR2 YSYEKL.